This T cell receptor beta chain comes out of a study of cytotoxic CD8 clonotypes in ibrutinib-treated CLL. In the study overall: Within the patient group, around 11 were relapsed/refractory and around 15 treatment-naive, and 17 to 18 were IGHV unmutated.

Findings of the study overall: Private clonotypes, not public ones, expanded at ibrutinib response. Whereas clonality rose at ibrutinib response, it declined toward baseline at progression.

Targeted sequencing depth ranged from 1 in 200,000 to 1 in 1 million T cells. The table came from immunoSEQ multiplex PCR; TCRdb's copy has only in-frame clones and leaves some out. Of 90,000 to 150,000 clones listed, approximately 58% were seen once; the top ten hold roughly 35%. In the case of this clone: Antigen unknown. In the same sample, other DNA sequences code for this CDR3.

The source of this sequence is a human donor with chronic lymphocytic leukemia. The sample was PBMCs, taken after 24 months of ibrutinib treatment.

This CDR3 reads CASSFFYEQYF. CDR3 coding DNA: TGTGCCAGCAGCTTCTTCTACGAGCAGTACTTC. The genes are TRBV11-2 and TRBJ2-7; D ambiguous. Germline values: CDR1 SGHAT, CDR2 FQNNGV. The CDR3 covers 11 residues. V shed 3 bases and J shed 3 bases, with 3 bases lying between them.